These 11 T cell receptor beta chains were all obtained from the same sample, sequenced in a study of T-cell reconstitution after alpha-beta-depleted transplantation in children (dated by TCRdb to the mid-2010s). Per the publication, the treatment or condition label means: allogeneic hematopoietic cell transplantation with graft depleted of TCRalphabeta T cells and CD19 B cells. Receptor amplification or capture employed PCR. TCRdb names Illumina HiSeq 2500 as the instrument used. Molecular barcoding was employed in the preparation of TCR libraries, with unique molecular identifiers being used to normalize TCRbeta repertoire quantification. Starting from the raw public reads, TCRdb applied fastp trimming at Q25, assembled clones with MiXCR and retained in-frame beta chains. For every CDR3 protein sequence, its rows merge into one entry that carries the most common genes and DNA. The sample has hundreds of thousands of distinct CDR3 sequences on record, roughly 13% of them singletons. Of the sample, approximately 2% is held by the ten largest clones.

Sequenced here: PBMCs, mostly from graft donor cells, sampled 360 days after TCRalphabeta/CD19-depleted stem cell transplant. These receptors were taken from a male patient younger than 18 who had a stem cell transplant for acute myeloid leukemia, so the T cells may come from the graft donor.

This clonotype occurred many times. The rearrangement links TRBV29-1 to TRBJ2-2, with 11 bases that match TRBD2. The CDR3 sequence is 14 residues long. Germline V gene data show CDR1 as SQVTM and CDR2 as ANQGSEA. After removal of 8 bases from V and 3 bases from J, the junction contained 5 bases not matched to a gene. The CDR3 region is CSTSGSRHTGELFF. CDR3 nucleotides: TGCAGCACTAGCGGGAGTCGGCACACCGGGGAGCTGTTTTTT.

In nucleotides, the CDR3 is TGTGCCAGGAGCCCCGGGCCAGGGAAAGATACGCAGTATTTT. This translates into CARSPGPGKDTQYF. The chain uses TRBV12-1 and TRBJ2-3; the D segment call TRBD1 is taken from the table without a DNA check. TRBV12-1 is marked as a pseudogene. This CDR3 spans 14 amino acids.

This clonotype occurred a few times. This chain joins TRBV23-1 and TRBJ2-5, with 9 bases fitting TRBD1. TRBV23-1 is an ORF for which the function is uncertain. V was clipped by 3 bases and J by 5 bases; unmatched bases: 7. CDR3 length: 15 residues. As DNA, the CDR3 is TGCGCCAGCAGTCATCCGACAGGGGGGCAGGAGACCCAGTACTTC. Protein sequence: CASSHPTGGQETQYF.

The chain combines TRBV29-1 with TRBJ2-5; D gene uncertain. The V and J ends lost 2 bases and 2 bases respectively, with 15 bases between them. Germline values: CDR1 SQVTM, CDR2 ANQGSEA. The CDR3 loop spans 15 amino acids. The CDR3, as DNA: TGCAGCGTTGAATTCGCCCGGGCCCTACAAGAGACCCAGTACTTC. It specifies CSVEFARALQETQYF.

This clonotype was recorded a few times. The genes are TRBV20-1 and TRBJ2-1, with no clear D. This CDR3 region has 8 residues. Germline assignment: CDR1 DFQATT and CDR2 SNEGSKA (reference sequence). Trimming took 3 bases from V and 12 from J, leaving 3 bases between them. CDR3 in amino acids: CSARGQFF. The DNA for the CDR3 is TGCAGTGCTAGGGGGCAGTTCTTC.

The genes are TRBV28 and TRBJ2-6; 7 nucleotides line up with TRBD1. The CDR3 consists of 16 residues. Germline V CDR1 and CDR2: MDHEN, SYDVKM. Trimming at V came to 6 bases and at J to 3 bases, leaving 8 bases not matched to a gene. CDR3 sequence (DNA): TGTGCCAGCAGCGGACAGGCGGTGTTTGGGGCCAACGTCCTGACTTTC. This encodes CASSGQAVFGANVLTF.

In its sample, this clonotype was seen many times. J is TRBJ2-1 and V is TRBV28; no reliable D call. Germline CDR1 and CDR2: MDHEN and SYDVKM. V was trimmed by 1 base and J by 1 base, leaving 11 bases between them. The CDR3 is made up of 16 amino acids. The CDR3 reads CASSLFGIESYNEQFF. CDR3 sequence (DNA): TGTGCCAGCAGTTTATTTGGAATAGAATCCTACAATGAGCAGTTCTTC.

This clonotype was counted only a few times. The chain has TRBV4-3 and TRBJ2-3, with no clear D. Trimming took off 0 bases at V and 1 base at J, with 5 bases between the two ends. The CDR3 is 14 residues long. CDR1 LGHNA and CDR2 YSLEER come from the germline V gene. CDR3 sequence (DNA): TGCGCCAGCAGCCAAGACAGCGGCACAGATACGCAGTATTTT. Protein product: CASSQDSGTDTQYF.

This clonotype has only a few counts. The chain is built from TRBV13 and TRBJ2-7, with 8 bases that match TRBD1. The CDR3 length is 16 residues. Germline V CDR1 and CDR2: PRHDT, FYEKMQ (reference sequence). J gave up 2 bases and V 5 bases, and 11 bases lay outside the gene matches. CDR3 in amino acids: CASSRFVTGVPYEQYF. The CDR3 DNA reads TGTGCCAGCAGCCGCTTTGTGACAGGGGTCCCCTACGAGCAGTACTTC.

This clonotype turned up a few times. The chain combines TRBV28 with TRBJ2-7; D unclear. Trimming stripped 2 bases from V and 1 base from J, with 3 bases between. CDR1 and CDR2 (germline): MDHEN, SYDVKM. This CDR3 is built from 12 residues. This CDR3 reads CASSLQSYEQYF. CDR3 nucleotide sequence: TGTGCCAGCAGTTTACAGTCCTACGAGCAGTACTTC. Filled out from reference TRBV28 and TRBJ2-7, the complete variable domain reads DVKVTQSSRYLVKRTGEKVFLECVQDMDHENMFWYRQDPGLGLRLIYFSYDVKMKEKGDIPEGYSVSREKKERFSLILESASTNQTSMYLCASSLQSYEQYFGPGTRLTVT.

This clonotype appeared a few times. This sequence joins TRBV30 and TRBJ2-1; 10 nucleotides agree with TRBD2. The V gene end was trimmed by 4 bases and the J gene end by 8 bases; junction bases not matched to a gene: 5. Per germline, CDR1 GTSNPN and CDR2 SVGIG (reference sequence). The CDR3 covers 13 residues. CDR3 coding DNA: TGTGCCTGGATCCTAGCGGGAGAGTATGAGCAGTTCTTC. Translation: CAWILAGEYEQFF. The full variable domain, in which reference TRBV30 and TRBJ2-1 provide the parts outside the CDR3, is SQTIHQWPATLVQPVGSPLSLECTVEGTSNPNLYWYRQAAGRGLQLLFYSVGIGQISSEVPQNLSASRPQDRQFILSSKKLLLSDSGFYLCAWILAGEYEQFFGPGTRLTVL.